What follows describes a single T cell receptor (beta chain). This specimen belongs to a study of blood T cell repertoires in COVID-19. Study as a whole: Samples representing acute and convalescent COVID-19 were sourced from the United States, Italy and Spain. The analysed material was cDNA or gDNA that came from T cells, B-cell-depleted T cells, or PBMCs.

In the original processing: Reference gene primer amplification in the assay estimated nucleated cell counts. Only in-frame clones appear in the TCRdb table, and some are missing; sequencing was by immunoSEQ multiplex PCR. The V and J calls and clone size were taken over from that table, and D and trimming were inferred from the DNA. Of about 59,000 clones detected, about 70% appear once; the ten largest clones hold approximately 15%. The receptor was derived from a woman in her 70s with acute or convalescent COVID-19. Sequenced input: peripheral blood.

The DNA for the CDR3 is TGTGCCAGCAGTTTCAGGGGGCCAACCGGGGAGCTGTTTTTT. The encoded protein is CASSFRGPTGELFF. This chain connects TRBV2 to TRBJ2-2; 8 positions agree with TRBD1. Germline lookup yields CDR1 SNHLY and CDR2 FYNNEI. V was clipped by 5 bases and J by 5 bases; unmatched bases: 4. CDR3 length: 14 residues.